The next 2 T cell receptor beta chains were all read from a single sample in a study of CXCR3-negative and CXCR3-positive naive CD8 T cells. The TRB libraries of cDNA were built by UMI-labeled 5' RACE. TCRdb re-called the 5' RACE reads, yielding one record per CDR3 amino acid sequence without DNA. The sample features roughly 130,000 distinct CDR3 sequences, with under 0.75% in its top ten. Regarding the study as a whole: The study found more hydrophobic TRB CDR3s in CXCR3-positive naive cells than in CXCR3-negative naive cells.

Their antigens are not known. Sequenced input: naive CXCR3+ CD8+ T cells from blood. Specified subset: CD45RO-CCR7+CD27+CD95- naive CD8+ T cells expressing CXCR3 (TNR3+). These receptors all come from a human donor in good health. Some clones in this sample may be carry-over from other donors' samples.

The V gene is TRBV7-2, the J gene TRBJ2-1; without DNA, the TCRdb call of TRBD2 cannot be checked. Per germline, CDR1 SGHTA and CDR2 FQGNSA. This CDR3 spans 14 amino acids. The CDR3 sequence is CASSTPSGVFEQFF.

This CDR3 reads CASSPWSAGELFF. The rearrangement links TRBV12-3 or TRBV12-4 to TRBJ2-2. The CDR3 spans 13 residues.